This TCR beta chain is drawn from a study of blood T cell repertoires in COVID-19. Study as a whole: Nucleic acid was either cDNA or gDNA, and it came from T cells, B-cell-depleted T cells, or PBMCs.

As processed by the authors: How many nucleated cells were present was estimated from reference gene primer amplification. Assay: immunoSEQ multiplex PCR; the TCRdb copy retains only in-frame clones and omits some. V, J and clone size reflect that table, while D and trimming were determined from the DNA. The sample yields about 170,000 clones, about 92% seen once. Enrollment of patients from Seattle took place during active infection, with longitudinal follow-up. The receptor comes from a man aged 25-45 years with COVID-19, enrolled during active disease. The specimen sequenced was peripheral blood.

CDR3 DNA sequence: TGTGCCAGCAGTCCCCTTCTGGGAGACTCACTCGAGCAGTACTTC. Translation: CASSPLLGDSLEQYF. J is TRBJ2-7 and V is TRBV6-5, with a possible D match to TRBD2 (5 bases). The CDR3 is 15 residues long. The germline V gene encodes CDR1 MNHEY and CDR2 SVGAGI. Trimming stripped 5 bases from V and 6 bases from J, with 20 bases between.